The present TCR beta chain was sequenced within a study of cytomegalovirus exposure and HLA in healthy donors. Primers: 60 Vbeta forward and 13 Jbeta reverse. Sequencing was performed with immunoSEQ multiplex PCR; in TCRdb, only in-frame clones are kept and a portion is missing. The table records about 40,000 clones, roughly 89% of them present only once. Trimming took off 1 base at V and 7 bases at J, with 7 bases between the two ends. This CDR3 comprises 13 residues. CDR1 is SGHTA and CDR2 is FQGNSA in the germline V gene. The chain carries TRBV7-2 and TRBJ2-2; a weak D match, TRBD2 (5 bases). The source material was PBMCs. The sequence came from a woman between 40 and 55 years old in good health and CMV-seropositive. CDR3 residues: CASSLVGVGELFF. DNA of the CDR3: TGTGCCAGCAGCTTAGTGGGAGTCGGGGAGCTGTTTTTT.